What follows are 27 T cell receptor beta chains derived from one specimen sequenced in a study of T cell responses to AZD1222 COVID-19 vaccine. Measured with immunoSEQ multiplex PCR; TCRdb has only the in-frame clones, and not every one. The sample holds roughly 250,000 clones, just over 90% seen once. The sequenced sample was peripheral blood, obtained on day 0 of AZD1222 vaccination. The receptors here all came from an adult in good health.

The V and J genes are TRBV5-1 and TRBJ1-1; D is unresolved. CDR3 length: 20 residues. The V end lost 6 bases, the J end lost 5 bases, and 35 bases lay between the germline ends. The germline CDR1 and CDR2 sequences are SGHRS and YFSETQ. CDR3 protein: CASTPRSDMGGLEKRTEAFF. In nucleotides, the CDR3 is TGCGCCAGCACCCCGAGATCAGACATGGGCGGTTTAGAGAAGAGAACTGAAGCTTTCTTT.

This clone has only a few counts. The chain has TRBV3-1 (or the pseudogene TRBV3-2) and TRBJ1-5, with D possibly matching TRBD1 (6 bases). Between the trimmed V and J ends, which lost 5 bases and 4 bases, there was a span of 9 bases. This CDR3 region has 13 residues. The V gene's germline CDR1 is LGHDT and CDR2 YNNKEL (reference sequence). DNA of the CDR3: TGTGCCAGCAGCGCAGGGGTTAATCAGCCCCAGCATTTT. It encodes CASSAGVNQPQHF.

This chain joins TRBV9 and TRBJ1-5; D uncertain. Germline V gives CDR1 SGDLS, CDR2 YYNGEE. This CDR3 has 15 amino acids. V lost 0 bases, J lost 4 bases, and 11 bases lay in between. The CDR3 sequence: CASSVGPEGNQPQHF. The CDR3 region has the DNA TGTGCCAGCAGCGTAGGTCCTGAGGGAAATCAGCCCCAGCATTTT.

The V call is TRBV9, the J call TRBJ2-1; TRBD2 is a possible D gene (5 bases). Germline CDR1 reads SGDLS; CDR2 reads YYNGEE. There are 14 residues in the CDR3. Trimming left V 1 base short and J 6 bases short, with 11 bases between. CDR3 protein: CASSVMSGSNEQFF. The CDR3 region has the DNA TGTGCCAGCAGCGTAATGTCGGGGAGCAATGAGCAGTTCTTC. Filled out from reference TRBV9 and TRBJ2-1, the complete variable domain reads DSGVTQTPKHLITATGQRVTLRCSPRSGDLSVYWYQQSLDQGLQFLIQYYNGEERAKGNILERFSAQQFPDLHSELNLSSLELGDSALYFCASSVMSGSNEQFFGPGTRLTVL.

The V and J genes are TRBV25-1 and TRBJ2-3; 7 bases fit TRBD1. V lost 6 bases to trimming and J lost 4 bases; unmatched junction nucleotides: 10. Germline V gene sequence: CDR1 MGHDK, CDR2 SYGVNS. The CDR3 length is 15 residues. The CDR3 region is CASRGQGVNADTQYF. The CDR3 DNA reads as TGTGCCAGCAGAGGGCAGGGGGTTAATGCAGATACGCAGTATTTT.

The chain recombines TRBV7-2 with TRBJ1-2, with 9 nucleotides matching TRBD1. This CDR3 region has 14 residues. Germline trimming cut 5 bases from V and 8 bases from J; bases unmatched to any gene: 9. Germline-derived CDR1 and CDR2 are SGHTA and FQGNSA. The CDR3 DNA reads TGTGCCAGCAGCACCCGACAGGGGGTTATCGGCTACACCTTC. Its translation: CASSTRQGVIGYTF.

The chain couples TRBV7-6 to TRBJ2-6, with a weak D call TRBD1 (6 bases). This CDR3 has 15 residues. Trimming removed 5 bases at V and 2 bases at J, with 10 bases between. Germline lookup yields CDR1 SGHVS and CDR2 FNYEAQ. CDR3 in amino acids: CASSNRAPGANVLTF. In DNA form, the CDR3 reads TGTGCCAGCAGCAACAGGGCCCCTGGGGCCAACGTCCTGACTTTC.

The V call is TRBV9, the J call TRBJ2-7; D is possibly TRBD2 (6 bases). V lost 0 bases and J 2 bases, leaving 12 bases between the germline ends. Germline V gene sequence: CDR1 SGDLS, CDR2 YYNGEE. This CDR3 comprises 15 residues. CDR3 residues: CASSVGIAVPYEQYF. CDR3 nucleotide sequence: TGTGCCAGCAGCGTAGGTATAGCGGTGCCCTACGAGCAGTACTTC.

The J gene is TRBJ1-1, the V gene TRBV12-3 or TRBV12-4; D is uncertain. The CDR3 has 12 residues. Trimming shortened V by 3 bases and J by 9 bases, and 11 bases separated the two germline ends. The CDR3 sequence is CASSLPPGKAFF. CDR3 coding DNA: TGTGCCAGCAGTTTGCCCCCTGGGAAAGCTTTCTTT.

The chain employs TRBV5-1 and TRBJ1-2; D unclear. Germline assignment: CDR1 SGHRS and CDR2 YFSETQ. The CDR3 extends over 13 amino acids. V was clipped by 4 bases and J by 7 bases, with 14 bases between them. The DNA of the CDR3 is TGCGCCAGCAGCGACTCGGGGTCCGGTGGCTACACCTTC. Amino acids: CASSDSGSGGYTF.

The CDR3 region has the DNA TGTGCCAGCAGCCCCGGGACTAGCGGGACCCCATTGGGCGAGCAGTACTTC. Its protein product is CASSPGTSGTPLGEQYF. The genes are TRBV5-4 and TRBJ2-7; TRBD2 matches at 13 bases. The trim removed 4 bases at V and 6 bases at J, leaving 13 bases unmatched. CDR1 is SGHNT, CDR2 YYREEE, per germline (reference sequence). The CDR3 extends over 17 amino acids.

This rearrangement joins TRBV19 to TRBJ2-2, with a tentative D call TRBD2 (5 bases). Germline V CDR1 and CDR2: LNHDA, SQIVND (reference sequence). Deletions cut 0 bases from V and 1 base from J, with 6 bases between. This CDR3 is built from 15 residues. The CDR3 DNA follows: TGTGCCAGTAGTATAGATCGGGAGAACACCGGGGAGCTGTTTTTT. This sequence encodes CASSIDRENTGELFF.

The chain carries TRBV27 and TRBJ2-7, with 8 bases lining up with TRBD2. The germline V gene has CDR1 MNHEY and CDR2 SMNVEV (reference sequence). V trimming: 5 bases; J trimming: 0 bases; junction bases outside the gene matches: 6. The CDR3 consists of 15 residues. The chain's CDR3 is CASSRNSGVSYEQYF. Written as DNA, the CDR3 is TGTGCCAGCAGTCGCAATAGCGGGGTCTCCTACGAGCAGTACTTC.

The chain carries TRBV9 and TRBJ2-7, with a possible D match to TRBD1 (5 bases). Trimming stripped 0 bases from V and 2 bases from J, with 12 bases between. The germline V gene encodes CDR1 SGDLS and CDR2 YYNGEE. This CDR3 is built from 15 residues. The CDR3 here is CASSVDTGAPYEQYF. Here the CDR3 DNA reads TGTGCCAGCAGCGTAGATACAGGCGCGCCCTACGAGCAGTACTTC.

CDR3 sequence (DNA): TGCGCCAGCAAACCTGGACAGGGTATCAACATTCAGTACTTC. This sequence encodes CASKPGQGINIQYF. The chain combines TRBV5-1 with TRBJ2-4; TRBD1 matches at 8 bases. V dropped 6 bases and J dropped 7; count of bases not matched to a gene: 9. The germline gives CDR1 SGHRS, CDR2 YFSETQ. The CDR3 loop spans 14 amino acids.

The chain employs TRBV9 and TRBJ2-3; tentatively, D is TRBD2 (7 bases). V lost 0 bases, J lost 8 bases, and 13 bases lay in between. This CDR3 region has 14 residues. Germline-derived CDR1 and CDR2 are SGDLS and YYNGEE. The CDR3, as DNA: TGTGCCAGCAGCGTAGGTGGGGGGGCAGGTACGCAGTATTTT. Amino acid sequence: CASSVGGGAGTQYF.

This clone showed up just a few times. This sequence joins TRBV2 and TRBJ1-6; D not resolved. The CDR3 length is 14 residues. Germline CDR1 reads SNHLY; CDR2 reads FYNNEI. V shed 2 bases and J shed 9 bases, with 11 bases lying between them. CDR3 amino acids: CASSERQETSPLHF. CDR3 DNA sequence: TGTGCCAGCAGTGAACGGCAGGAAACTTCACCCCTCCACTTT.

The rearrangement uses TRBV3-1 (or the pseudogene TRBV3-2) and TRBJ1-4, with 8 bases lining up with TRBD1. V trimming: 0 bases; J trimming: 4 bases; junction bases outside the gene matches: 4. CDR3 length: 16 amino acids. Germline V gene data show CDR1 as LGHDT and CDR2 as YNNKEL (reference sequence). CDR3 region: CASSQDSTGDNEKLFF. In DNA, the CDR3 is TGTGCCAGCAGCCAAGATTCGACAGGGGATAATGAAAAACTGTTTTTT.

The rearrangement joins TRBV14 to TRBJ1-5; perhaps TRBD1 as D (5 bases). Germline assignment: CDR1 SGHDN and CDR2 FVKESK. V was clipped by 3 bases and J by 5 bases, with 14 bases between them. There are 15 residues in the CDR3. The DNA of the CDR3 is TGTGCCAGCAGCCAGCTCAGGGATAGGTATCAGCCCCAGCATTTT. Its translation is CASSQLRDRYQPQHF.

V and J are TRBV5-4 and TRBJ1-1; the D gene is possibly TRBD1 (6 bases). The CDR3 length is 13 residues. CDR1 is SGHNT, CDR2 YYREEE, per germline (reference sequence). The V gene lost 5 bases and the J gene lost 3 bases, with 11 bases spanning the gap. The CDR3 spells CASSATGHTEAFF. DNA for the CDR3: TGTGCCAGCAGTGCTACAGGGCACACTGAAGCTTTCTTT.

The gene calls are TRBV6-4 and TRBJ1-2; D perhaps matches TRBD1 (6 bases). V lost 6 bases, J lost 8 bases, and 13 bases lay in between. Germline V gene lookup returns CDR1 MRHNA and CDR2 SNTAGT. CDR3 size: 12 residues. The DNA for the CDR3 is TGTGCCAGCAGAGACAGGCAGGGAGGCTACACCTTC. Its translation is CASRDRQGGYTF.

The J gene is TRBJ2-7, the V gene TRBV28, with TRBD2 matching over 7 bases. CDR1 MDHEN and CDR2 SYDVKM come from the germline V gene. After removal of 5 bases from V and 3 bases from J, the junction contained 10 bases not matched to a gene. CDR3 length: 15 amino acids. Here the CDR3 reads CASSPSVWGGYEQYF. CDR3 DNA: TGTGCCAGCAGTCCCTCGGTTTGGGGGGGCTACGAGCAGTACTTC.

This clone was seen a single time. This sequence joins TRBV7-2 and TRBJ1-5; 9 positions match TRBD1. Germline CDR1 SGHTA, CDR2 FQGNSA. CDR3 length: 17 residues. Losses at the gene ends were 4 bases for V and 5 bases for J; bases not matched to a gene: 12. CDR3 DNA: TGTGCCAGCAGCTCGGGACAGGGAGGAAGGAAGCATCAGCCCCAGCATTTT. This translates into CASSSGQGGRKHQPQHF.

CDR3 nucleotides: TGTGCCAGCAGACAGGGACAGGGGGGCTCCTTGAACACTGAAGCTTTCTTT. Translated: CASRQGQGGSLNTEAFF. The gene calls are TRBV27 and TRBJ1-1, with 11 bases matching TRBD1. This CDR3 region has 17 residues. V shed 6 bases, J shed 0 bases, and the junction held 9 bases outside the gene matches. The germline gives CDR1 MNHEY, CDR2 SMNVEV (reference sequence).

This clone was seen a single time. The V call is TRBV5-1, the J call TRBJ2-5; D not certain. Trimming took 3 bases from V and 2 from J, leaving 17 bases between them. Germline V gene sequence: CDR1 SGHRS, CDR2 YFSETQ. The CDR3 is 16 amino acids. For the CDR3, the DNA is TGCGCCAGCAGCTCCCTACCAGGCGCTAGACAAGAGACCCAGTACTTC. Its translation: CASSSLPGARQETQYF. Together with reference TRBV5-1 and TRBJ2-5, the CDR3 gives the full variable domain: KAGVTQTPRYLIKTRGQQVTLSCSPISGHRSVSWYQQTPGQGLQFLFEYFSETQRNKGNFPGRFSGRQFSNSRSEMNVSTLELGDSALYLCASSSLPGARQETQYFGPGTRLLVL.

CDR3 region: CATQGRSNQPQHF. DNA of the CDR3: TGTGCCACCCAGGGTCGAAGCAATCAGCCCCAGCATTTT. This chain joins TRBV28 and TRBJ1-5, with a weak D call TRBD1 (5 bases). CDR1 is MDHEN and CDR2 is SYDVKM in the germline V gene. The V end was cut by 10 bases, the J end by 1 base, with 11 bases between. The CDR3 has 13 residues.

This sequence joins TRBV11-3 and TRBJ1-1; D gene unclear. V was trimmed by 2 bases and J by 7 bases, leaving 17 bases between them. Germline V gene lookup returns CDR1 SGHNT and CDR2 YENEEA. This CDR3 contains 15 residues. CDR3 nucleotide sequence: TGTGCCAGCAGCTTAACGGGGTCCCCTGGAAATGAAGCTTTCTTT. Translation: CASSLTGSPGNEAFF. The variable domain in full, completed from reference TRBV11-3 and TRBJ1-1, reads EAGVVQSPRYKIIEKKQPVAFWCNPISGHNTLYWYLQNLGQGPELLIRYENEEAVDDSQLPKDRFSAERLKGVDSTLKIQPAELGDSAVYLCASSLTGSPGNEAFFGQGTRLTVV.